This T cell receptor (beta chain) was documented in a study of cytomegalovirus exposure and HLA in healthy donors (dated by TCRdb to about 2017). For the study in its entirety: An earlier analysis of roughly 570 of the donors reported over 250 Gb of sequence data and 100 million to 120 million unique TCR beta sequences obtained from roughly 170 million T cells. Four to six DR-DQ haplotypes were handled as single units for association and clustering, since linkage in the cohort was strong. In an earlier analysis of 587 of the donors, high-throughput TCR beta sequencing was used to judge whether each TCR beta V gene segment behaved as functional or pseudogenic. HLA typing covered class I and class II loci at four-digit resolution. Typing coverage differed by locus: A, B, C, DRB1 and DQB1 were typed in roughly 629-640 donors, DQA1 in 500 to 550, DPA1 in some 610, and DPB1 in approximately 450. Genome-wide SNP genotypes for about 55% of the roughly 670 donors were used in a later genetic analysis, which treated that subset as a discovery cohort. Among 300 to 500 genotyped donors of the cohort, an average of around 240,000 unique TCR beta nucleotide sequences was sequenced per donor, of which roughly 17% were non-productive. To predict cytomegalovirus infection status, the study brought together high-throughput TCR immunosequencing, statistical association of individual TCRs with disease status, and machine learning. Of the approximately 370 genotyped donors, 81% were placed in the genetic ancestry cluster associated with self-reported Caucasian donors. About 300 gigabases of sequencing data and around 85 million unique TCR sequences made up an early release that covered 500 to 650 HLA-typed donors. A later analysis re-analyzed previously published TCR beta repertoires from 650 to 800 donors and added high-resolution HLA genotyping to study TCR occurrence patterns. Rather than using new phenotypic data, the later analysis identified candidate immune exposures from TCR beta sequences and from how often those sequences occurred across donors. All discovery cohort repertoires had been generated on a single sequencing platform. Using immunosequencing, the study profiled T cell repertoires from 500 to 800 subjects and related those repertoires to cytomegalovirus serostatus. The study aimed to test whether signatures of past pathogen exposure could be identified by cataloging public T cell receptors. Donor age, sex, ethnicity and CMV serostatus were compiled alongside the repertoire data. A separate validation cohort of 90 to 150 different subjects was used in addition to the 666-subject first cohort.

Here is what the overall study found, with its caveats: When HLA alleles, especially DR and DQ, strongly co-occurred, TCR associations were difficult to assign to individual alleles. The only immune exposure information available for the cohort was CMV serostatus. A later genetic analysis associated a missense DCLRE1C variant with V-gene and J-gene trimming of TCR beta chains, and an independent cohort replicated the association. A later analysis found that most CMV-associated TCR beta chains appeared HLA-restricted, with HLA associations seemingly driven largely by CMV exposure. According to a later analysis, parvovirus B19, influenza, CMV and Epstein-Barr virus appeared linked to several top co-occurrence clusters. A later genetic analysis reported fewer N-insertions in productive TCRs among donors in an Asian-associated ancestry cluster than the roughly 700-donor mean. Linkage disequilibrium might explain the correlated functional status among segregating V segments, but an unknown experimental factor could not be ruled out. A group of highly shared sequence variants was considered likely to be a technical artifact of the sequencing pipeline. A further reported finding was that TCR beta sequences accurately predicted the HLA-A and HLA-B alleles for most subjects in the first cohort. The presence/absence analyses assumed that sequencing depth was roughly uniform across donors, and that assumption may not be true. The classifier was reported to diagnose cytomegalovirus status with high specificity and sensitivity in both the original and validation cohorts. Across donors, most TCR sequences were observed very rarely, whereas some public TCRs were present in many individuals. In a later analysis, HLA-associated TCR beta chains showed more clonal expansion and lower generation probabilities than non-associated chains that were equally common. Because HLA typing was unavailable for some donors at each locus, only the typed subset was used in association tests. The 87-base-pair reads could not distinguish some IMGT-functional V segments, including TRBV6-2 and TRBV6-3, so those segments were excluded. A later analysis associated 15,000 to 20,000 TCR beta sequences with specific HLA alleles at a false discovery rate of 0.05. In a later analysis, TCR association rates were found to vary across HLA loci, with the most associated TCRs seen for DRB1 alleles and the fewest for HLA-C alleles. Only TCR beta chains were sequenced in this cohort, and the absence of alpha or paired-chain data limited detectable features. Because counts were too low, seventeen rarely observed V segments, including chromosome 9 orphons, were excluded from the earlier analysis of 500 to 700 of the donors. Broadly in line with IMGT annotations, most TCR beta V segments showed up in productive rearrangements about 90% or about 30% of the time in an earlier analysis of several hundred of the donors. In the study, approximately 150 TCR beta chains were listed as associated with cytomegalovirus. Three of the identified cytomegalovirus-associated TCR beta chains were confirmed in vitro to be specific for cytomegalovirus antigens. The authors suggested that the approach could potentially be generalized to other disease states and immunological phenotypes.

In total, 500 to 700 healthy bone marrow donors made up the cohort. At the time of sampling, every cohort member was nominally healthy, though immune exposures that went unrecorded were likely present. The donor tested CMV seronegative, placing the donor among the 352 seronegative members of the cohort. Every donor gave a peripheral blood sample, and the peripheral blood mononuclear cells from that sample were used for TCR beta sequencing. Genomic DNA was extracted from the blood cell samples with the Qiagen DNeasy Blood Extraction Kit. V loses 1 base, J loses 2 bases, and the germline ends lie 8 bases apart. There are 14 amino acids in the CDR3, from cysteine to phenylalanine inclusive. Only the CDR3 region is kept as DNA, spanning 42 bases read in frame from base 1. CDR1 and CDR2 (MNHEY, SMNVEV) derive from the germline V gene (reference sequence). Libraries came from the immunoSEQ multiplex PCR assay. A mixture of 60 forward primers for TCR Vbeta segments and 13 reverse primers for TCR Jbeta segments was used in the multiplex PCR. The CDR3 region of rearranged TCR beta genes was amplified from genomic DNA with a multiplex PCR assay. On the Illumina HiSeq System, the amplified TCR beta libraries were sequenced as 87-base-pair reads. As for the authors' bioinformatics: In a later analysis, tens of millions of unique TCR beta chains were counted across the approximately 640 repertoires, and roughly 10 million of these chains were shared by at least two donors. Raw reads were error-corrected and collapsed into unique sequences with a nearest-neighbor algorithm that merged closely related sequences to remove PCR and sequencing errors. Alignment of CDR3 sequences to IMGT reference sequences was used to assign V, D and J gene segments. For a sequence to be retained, at least a six-nucleotide match to both a V gene segment and a J gene segment was required. A rearrangement counted as productive if the CDR3 had no stop codons and remained in frame with V and J, and every other rearrangement counted as non-productive. Following IMGT convention, CDR3 was defined as the stretch from the second conserved V-encoded cysteine up to the conserved J-encoded phenylalanine. Sequences without an unambiguous match to a single V gene segment were excluded from the earlier analysis of about 600 of the donors. An earlier analysis of about 590 of the donors classified V segments as functional when productive rearrangements were above 56.7% and as segregating when the standard deviation between donors was above 5%. A statistical classification framework was developed to diagnose cytomegalovirus status using the catalog of TCR beta chain sequences. A later analysis assigned V and J genes by comparing TCR nucleotide sequences with IMGT/GENE-DB human TR gene sequences. Using the TCRdist pipeline, a later analysis assigned CDR3 sequences along with most-parsimonious VDJ recombination scenarios. In a later analysis, every TCR beta chain was defined by the combination of its CDR3 amino acid sequence and its V-gene family, and reads without a unique V-gene family were dropped. In a later analysis, several hundred highly shared, low-generation-probability nucleotide sequences were removed to address suspected cross-contamination and a sequencing artifact. For each public chain, a later analysis derived a clonal expansion index from normalized ranks of inferred template counts within each repertoire. A later analysis computed generation probabilities with a VDJ recombination model fitted to out-of-frame rearrangements, and checked the results against IGoR. In a later analysis, TCR-TCR, TCR-HLA and TCR-CMV co-occurrence was scored with hypergeometric tests, and a repertoire-size bias correction was applied to TCR pairs. To estimate false discovery rates, a later analysis permuted the HLA or CMV assignments 20 times. In a later analysis, co-occurring TCRs were grouped with DBSCAN, and TCRdist sequence similarity was added when clustering was performed within HLA-allele-positive subsets. Co-occurrence clustering excluded repertoires with fewer than 30,000 or more than 120,000 public chains, plus five with anomalous nucleotide sharing. Here the immuneACCESS table is served through TCRdb, limited to in-frame sequences with V and J called. Missing clones are a known gap in these copies; in checked studies unresolved V genes cover under half, and the rest lacks a known reason. The D gene and trimming were derived from the DNA, and the V and J assignments and clone size from that table. The sample's records list under 100,000 clones. The top ten hold approximately 4.2% of the sample.

In the case of this clone: The clone's antigen remains unknown.

This sequence uses TRBV27 and TRBJ1-1; the best D guess is TRBD1, with 6 bases matching. This TCR was recovered from a man younger than 40 in good health and CMV-seronegative. The source material was PBMCs. In nucleotides, the sequence is TGTGCCAGCAGTTTATTGGGGGCCAACACTGAAGCTTTCTTT. Its protein is CASSLLGANTEAFF.